The source of this TCR beta chain is a study of beta chain features in type 1 diabetes. In the case of this clone: Its antigen remains unidentified.

Findings and caveats of the study: For Type 1 diabetes patients, all four CD4+ subsets carried TCRB CDR3s that were moderately but significantly shorter. Researchers caution that PCR might favor shorter templates, equally among patients and controls. Naive, central memory and regulatory TCRB repertoires appeared more similar among patients than healthy donors.

Isolated RNA was reverse transcribed in full, so expressed TCRB transcripts were sequenced. Sequencing was performed with immunoSEQ multiplex PCR; in TCRdb, only in-frame clones are kept and a portion is missing. The sample carries 400,000 or so clones, 10% to 15% recorded once. This CDR3 is 14 amino acids long. Germline V gene lookup returns CDR1 SQVTM and CDR2 ANQGSEA. V was pared by 4 bases and J by 0 bases, with 12 bases between. V gene TRBV29-1 combines with J gene TRBJ1-1; no clear D gene. Source material: naive CD4+ T cells from blood. The TCR sequence derives from a woman younger than 35 with type 1 diabetes. CDR3 in DNA: TGCAGCGTTGTGCTGCGTGGTTTGAACACTGAAGCTTTCTTT. It yields the protein CSVVLRGLNTEAFF.